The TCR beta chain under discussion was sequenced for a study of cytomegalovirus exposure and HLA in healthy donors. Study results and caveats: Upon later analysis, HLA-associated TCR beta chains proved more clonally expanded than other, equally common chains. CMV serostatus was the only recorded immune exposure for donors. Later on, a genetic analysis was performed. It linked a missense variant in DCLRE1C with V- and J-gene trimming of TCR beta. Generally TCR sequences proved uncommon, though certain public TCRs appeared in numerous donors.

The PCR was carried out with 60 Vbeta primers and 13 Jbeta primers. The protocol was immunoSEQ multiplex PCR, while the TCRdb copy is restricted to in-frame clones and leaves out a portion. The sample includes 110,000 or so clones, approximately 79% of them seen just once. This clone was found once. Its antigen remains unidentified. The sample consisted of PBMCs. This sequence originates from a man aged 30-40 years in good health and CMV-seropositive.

The CDR3 DNA sequence: TGCGCCAGCAGCCAATTCTCGGGGGGGAATCAGCCCCAGCATTTT. This encodes CASSQFSGGNQPQHF. The V gene is TRBV4-1, the J gene TRBJ1-5; a possible D gene is TRBD1 (5 bases). The CDR3 covers 15 residues. The germline V gene encodes CDR1 MGHRA and CDR2 YSYEKL. V gave up 2 bases and J gave up 4 bases, with 12 bases separating them.